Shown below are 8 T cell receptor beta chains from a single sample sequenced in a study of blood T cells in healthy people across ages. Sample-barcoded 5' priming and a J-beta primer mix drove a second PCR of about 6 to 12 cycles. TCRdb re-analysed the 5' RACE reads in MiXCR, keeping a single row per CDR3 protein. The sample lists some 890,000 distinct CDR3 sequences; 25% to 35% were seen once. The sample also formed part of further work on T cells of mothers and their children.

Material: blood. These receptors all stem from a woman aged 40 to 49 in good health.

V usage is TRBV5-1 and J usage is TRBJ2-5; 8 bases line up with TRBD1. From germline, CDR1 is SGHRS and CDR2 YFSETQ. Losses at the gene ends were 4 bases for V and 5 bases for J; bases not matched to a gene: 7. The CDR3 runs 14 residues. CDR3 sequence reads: CASSHRTGSETQYF. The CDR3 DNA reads TGCGCCAGCAGCCACAGGACAGGGAGTGAGACCCAGTACTTC.

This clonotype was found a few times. CDR3 in DNA: TGTGCCACCAGCGCCAGGACAGATCCGAACACCGGGGAGCTGTTTTTT. Translating it yields CATSARTDPNTGELFF. J is TRBJ2-2 and V is TRBV15; D perhaps matches TRBD1 (6 bases). With 5 bases removed from V and 0 bases from J, the gap between germline ends came to 13 bases. The CDR3 extends over 16 amino acids. Per germline, CDR1 LNHNV and CDR2 YYDKDF (reference sequence). The whole variable domain, remainder taken from reference TRBV15 and TRBJ2-2, is DAMVIQNPRYQVTQFGKPVTLSCSQTLNHNVMYWYQQKSSQAPKLLFHYYDKDFNNEADTPDNFQSRRPNTSFCFLDIRSPGLGDTAMYLCATSARTDPNTGELFFGEGSRLTVL.

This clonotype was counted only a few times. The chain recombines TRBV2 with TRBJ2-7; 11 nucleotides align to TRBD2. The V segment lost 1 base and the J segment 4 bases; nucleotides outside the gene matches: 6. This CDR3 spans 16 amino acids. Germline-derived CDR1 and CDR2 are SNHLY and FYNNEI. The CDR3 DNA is TGTGCCAGCAGTGAAGGGTTAGCGGGGGGGACTTACGAGCAGTACTTC. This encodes CASSEGLAGGTYEQYF. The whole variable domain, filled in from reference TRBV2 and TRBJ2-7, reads EPEVTQTPSHQVTQMGQEVILRCVPISNHLYFYWYRQILGQKVEFLVSFYNNEISEKSEIFDDQFSVERPDGSNFTLKIRSTKLEDSAMYFCASSEGLAGGTYEQYFGPGTRLTVT.

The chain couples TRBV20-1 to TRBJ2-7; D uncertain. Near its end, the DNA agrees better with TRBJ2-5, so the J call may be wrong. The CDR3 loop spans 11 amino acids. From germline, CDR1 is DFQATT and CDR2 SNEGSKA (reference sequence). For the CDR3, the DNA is TGCAGTGGGTTCGGCTCAAGGACCCAGTACTTC. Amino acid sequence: CSGFGSRTQYF.

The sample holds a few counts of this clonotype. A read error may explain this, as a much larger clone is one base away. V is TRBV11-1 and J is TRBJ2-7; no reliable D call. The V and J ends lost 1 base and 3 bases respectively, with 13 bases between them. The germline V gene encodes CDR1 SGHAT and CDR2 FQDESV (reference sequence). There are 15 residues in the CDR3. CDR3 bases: TGTGCCAGCAGCTTAGGCCTATCGGGCAGCTACGAGCAGTACTTC. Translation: CASSLGLSGSYEQYF.

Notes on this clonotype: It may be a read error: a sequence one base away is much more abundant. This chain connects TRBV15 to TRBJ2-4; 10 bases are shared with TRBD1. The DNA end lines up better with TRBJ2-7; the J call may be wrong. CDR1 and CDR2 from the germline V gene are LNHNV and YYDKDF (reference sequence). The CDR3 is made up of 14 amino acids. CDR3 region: CATSRGDRGCEQYF. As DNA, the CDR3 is TGTGCCACCAGCAGGGGGGACAGGGGCTGCGAGCAGTACTTC.

Written as DNA, the CDR3 is TGTGCCTGGAGGTGGGACAGATACGAGCAGTACTTC. Encoded protein: CAWRWDRYEQYF. V is TRBV30 and J is TRBJ2-7, with TRBD1 matching 7 bases. The germline gives CDR1 GTSNPN, CDR2 SVGIG (reference sequence). The CDR3 runs 12 residues. The ends lost 3 bases at V and 4 bases at J; junction bases unmatched: 3.

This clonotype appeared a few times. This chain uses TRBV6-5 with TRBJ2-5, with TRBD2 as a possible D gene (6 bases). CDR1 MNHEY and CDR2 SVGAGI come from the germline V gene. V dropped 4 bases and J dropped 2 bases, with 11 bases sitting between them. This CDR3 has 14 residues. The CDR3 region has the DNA TGTGCCAGCAGTTTGATGGGGGGACAAGAGACCCAGTACTTC. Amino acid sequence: CASSLMGGQETQYF.